This TCR beta chain was recorded in a study of T cells in Graves' hyperthyroidism and ophthalmopathy. Regarding the study as a whole: Clonotypes that were expanded in thyroid above 0.001 mostly appeared in blood too. From stable hyperthyroidism, ophthalmopathy was separated by a 13 V-J model.

Note on this clonotype: Its cognate antigen is unknown.

A NOSPECS grade of at least 4, a Clinical Activity Score of at least 3 and duration under 3 months were recorded in ophthalmopathy patients. The authors obtained PBMCs from around 11 ml of fresh peripheral blood. The V gene end was trimmed by 4 bases and the J gene end by 5 bases; junction bases not matched to a gene: 9. This CDR3 spans 15 amino acids. The germline V gene encodes CDR1 MNHEY and CDR2 SVGEGT. Researchers took RNA transcripts and amplified the TCR beta CDR3 regions from them. When the TCR CDR3 underwent first-round RT-PCR, the HTBI primer set was used. TCRdb re-derived calls from the multiplex PCR reads in MiXCR, one entry per CDR3 protein. This sample has about 350,000 distinct CDR3 sequences, with 15% to 20% found just once.

V gene TRBV6-2 or TRBV6-3 combines with J gene TRBJ2-7; 9 bases align to TRBD1. Sequencing was carried out using blood. This receptor was taken from a woman between 35 and 50 years old with Graves' ophthalmopathy. CDR3 DNA sequence: TGTGCCAGCAGTTCCGGGACAGGGTCTTTCGACGAGCAGTACTTC. This sequence encodes CASSSGTGSFDEQYF.